The 28 T cell receptor beta chains presented below share a single source sample, sequenced in a study of long-term antiretroviral therapy in people with HIV. Researchers report immunoSEQ v3.0 was run at survey level. Sequencing was performed with immunoSEQ multiplex PCR; in TCRdb, only in-frame clones are kept and a portion is missing. The top ten hold around 5.9% of the sample, which has approximately 29,000 clones, roughly 84% seen once. This sample comprised unsorted PBMCs, obtained 0.4 years after starting antiretroviral therapy. The source is a man aged 18 to 30 with HIV.

This chain joins TRBV9 and TRBJ2-1, with 8 bases identical to TRBD1. The V gene's germline CDR1 is SGDLS and CDR2 YYNGEE. This CDR3 is built from 17 residues. Trimming took 3 bases from V and 7 from J; bases not matched to a gene: 15. The CDR3 DNA sequence: TGTGCCAGCAGCGCCTCCACCGGTCAGGGGGCTAGGAATGAGCAGTTCTTC. Residues: CASSASTGQGARNEQFF.

The V call is TRBV29-1, the J call TRBJ2-7, with D tentatively TRBD1 (6 bases). Between the trimmed V and J ends, which lost 4 bases and 0 bases, there was a span of 13 bases. CDR1 is SQVTM and CDR2 is ANQGSEA in the germline V gene. This CDR3 region has 14 residues. The chain's CDR3 is CSVVPGAPSYEQYF. The CDR3 DNA sequence: TGCAGCGTTGTCCCAGGGGCTCCCTCCTACGAGCAGTACTTC.

DNA of the CDR3: TGTGCCAGCAGTTTATCGACAGGCCTTCCCTACGAGCAGTACTTC. Translation: CASSLSTGLPYEQYF. The rearrangement links TRBV27 to TRBJ2-7; D may be TRBD1 (6 bases). Per the germline V gene, CDR1 is MNHEY and CDR2 is SMNVEV (reference sequence). The CDR3 length is 15 residues. The ends were cut back, 0 bases at V and 2 bases at J, with 11 bases in the middle.

The V gene is TRBV19, the J gene TRBJ1-5, with 7 bases identical to TRBD1. The CDR3 is 18 amino acids. J was trimmed by 3 bases and V by 1 base; bases with no gene match: 12. Per the germline V gene, CDR1 is LNHDA and CDR2 is SQIVND (reference sequence). The CDR3 reads CASSIVRTGRTTNQPQHF. CDR3 sequence (DNA): TGTGCCAGTAGTATAGTCAGGACAGGTCGTACCACCAATCAGCCCCAGCATTTT. Drawing the rest from reference TRBV19 and TRBJ1-5, the complete variable domain is DGGITQSPKYLFRKEGQNVTLSCEQNLNHDAMYWYRQDPGQGLRLIYYSQIVNDFQKGDIAEGYSVSREKKESFPLTVTSAQKNPTAFYLCASSIVRTGRTTNQPQHFGDGTRLSIL.

The rearrangement links TRBV19 to TRBJ1-1, with 9 bases matching TRBD1. Germline-derived CDR1 and CDR2 are LNHDA and SQIVND (reference sequence). Trimming at V came to 7 bases and at J to 0 bases, leaving 12 bases not matched to a gene. The CDR3 is made up of 17 amino acids. CDR3 DNA sequence: TGTGCCAGTATTTTATCGGGGACAGGGTACATGAACACTGAAGCTTTCTTT. Translated, it gives CASILSGTGYMNTEAFF.

The chain links TRBV7-9 to TRBJ2-7, with D perhaps TRBD1 (6 bases). V dropped 5 bases and J dropped 2 bases, with 13 bases sitting between them. Germline V gene data show CDR1 as SEHNR and CDR2 as FQNEAQ (reference sequence). CDR3 length: 14 amino acids. The CDR3, as DNA: TGTGCCAGCAGCCCACCGGACAGTCCCTACGAGCAGTACTTC. Protein product: CASSPPDSPYEQYF. Filled out from reference TRBV7-9 and TRBJ2-7, the complete variable domain reads DTGVSQNPRHKITKRGQNVTFRCDPISEHNRLYWYRQTLGQGPEFLTYFQNEAQLEKSRLLSDRFSAERPKGSFSTLEIQRTEQGDSAMYLCASSPPDSPYEQYFGPGTRLTVT.

The J gene is TRBJ1-1, the V gene TRBV7-9; D not certain. V lost 5 bases, J lost 6 bases, and 13 bases lay in between. The CDR3 has 13 amino acids. CDR1 and CDR2 (germline): SEHNR, FQNEAQ (reference sequence). CDR3 DNA: TGTGCCAGCAGCCCCGCGAGGGCGGCTGAAGCTTTCTTT. Translating gives CASSPARAAEAFF.

This clone appeared once. The chain is built from TRBV27 and TRBJ1-5, with 10 bases aligning to TRBD1. The V segment lost 6 bases and the J segment 7 bases; nucleotides outside the gene matches: 6. CDR1 and CDR2 from the germline V gene are MNHEY and SMNVEV (reference sequence). The CDR3 length is 14 residues. The CDR3 coding sequence is TGTGCCAGCAGCCTTACGGACAGGGGGCAGCCCCAGCATTTT. Translation: CASSLTDRGQPQHF.

The chain employs TRBV4-1 and TRBJ1-4; a weak D match, TRBD1 (5 bases). V lost 1 base and J lost 4, with 10 bases in between. The CDR3 totals 15 residues. Germline CDR1 reads MGHRA; CDR2 reads YSYEKL. CDR3 sequence: CASSQAVQGNEKLFF. For the CDR3, the DNA is TGCGCCAGCAGCCAAGCCGTCCAGGGTAATGAAAAACTGTTTTTT.

This clone was observed a handful of times. The chain has TRBV7-9 and TRBJ1-1, with a possible D match to TRBD1 (6 bases). Germline V gene sequence: CDR1 SEHNR, CDR2 FQNEAQ (reference sequence). The CDR3 is 11 residues long. V was shortened by 7 bases and J by 11 bases, with 14 bases between the two germline ends. CDR3 sequence: CASTRTQGAFF. The CDR3 region has the DNA TGTGCCAGCACGAGGACCCAGGGGGCTTTCTTT.

The sample holds a few counts of this clone. The V and J genes are TRBV6-5 and TRBJ2-7, with 9 bases that match TRBD2. CDR3 size: 14 residues. J lost 1 base, V lost 7 bases, and 5 bases had no gene match. Germline V lookup: CDR1 MNHEY, CDR2 SVGAGI. The CDR3 DNA sequence: TGTGCCAGCAACCAGCGGGGGGCGTCCTACGAGCAGTACTTC. As protein: CASNQRGASYEQYF.

CDR3 region: CASSAITDTQYF. As DNA, the CDR3 is TGTGCCAGCAGCGCTATCACAGATACGCAGTATTTT. The chain combines TRBV9 with TRBJ2-3; D gene ambiguous. Trimming left V 3 bases short and J 2 bases short, with 4 bases between. Per the germline V gene, CDR1 is SGDLS and CDR2 is YYNGEE. The CDR3 has 12 residues.

The chain is built from TRBV11-2 and TRBJ1-2, with D perhaps TRBD1 (5 bases). This CDR3 is 14 amino acids long. The ends were cut back, 5 bases at V and 3 bases at J, with 13 bases in the middle. Germline V gene lookup returns CDR1 SGHAT and CDR2 FQNNGV. CDR3 protein: CASSPWGGYYGYTF. In DNA, the CDR3 is TGTGCCAGCAGCCCCTGGGGGGGGTACTATGGCTACACCTTC.

The V gene is TRBV2, the J gene TRBJ2-1; D possibly corresponds to TRBD2 (5 bases). V dropped 9 bases and J dropped 5 bases, with 8 bases sitting between them. The CDR3 spans 11 residues. Looked up from germline, CDR1 is SNHLY and CDR2 is FYNNEI. In DNA, the CDR3 is TGTGCCAGGAAGGAGGACAATGAGCAGTTCTTC. This translates into CARKEDNEQFF.

The rearrangement joins TRBV10-3 to TRBJ2-7; no clear D. V lost 0 bases, J lost 7 bases, and 4 bases lay in between. The CDR3 is 11 residues long. Germline V gene lookup returns CDR1 ENHRY and CDR2 SYGVKD. Here the CDR3 DNA reads TGTGCCATCAGTGAGTCCTTGGAGCAGTACTTC. Translated, it gives CAISESLEQYF.

The rearrangement links TRBV27 to TRBJ1-1; D is perhaps TRBD1 (6 bases). Per germline, CDR1 MNHEY and CDR2 SMNVEV (reference sequence). The CDR3 totals 14 residues. V shed 0 bases and J shed 5 bases, with 10 bases lying between them. This chain's CDR3 is CASSLSTGVTEAFF. The CDR3 nucleotides are TGTGCCAGCAGTTTATCGACAGGCGTTACTGAAGCTTTCTTT.

The V call is TRBV27, the J call TRBJ2-7, with 7 positions matching TRBD1. This CDR3 has 12 amino acids. Germline assignment: CDR1 MNHEY and CDR2 SMNVEV (reference sequence). Unmatched junction bases numbered 2, after V lost 6 bases and J lost 3 bases. As DNA, the CDR3 is TGTGCCAGCAGCGGGACAGACTACGAGCAGTACTTC. It encodes CASSGTDYEQYF.

The gene calls are TRBV27 and TRBJ2-7, with 7 bases that match TRBD1. CDR1 MNHEY and CDR2 SMNVEV come from the germline V gene (reference sequence). The CDR3 sequence is 14 residues long. V shed 5 bases and J 0 bases; nucleotides not matched to a gene: 4. CDR3 region: CASSTTGYSYEQYF. The CDR3 coding sequence is TGTGCCAGCAGTACGACAGGGTACTCCTACGAGCAGTACTTC.

The chain links TRBV21-1 to TRBJ2-7; the D call of TRBD1 is as the table states it, not checked on the DNA. TRBV21-1 is a documented pseudogene. The CDR3 length is 18 residues. The CDR3 loop reads CASSDRDRVPAGSYEQYF. CDR3 in DNA: TGTGCCAGCAGCGACCGGGACAGGGTCCCAGCGGGGTCCTACGAGCAGTACTTC.

J is TRBJ2-1 and V is TRBV19; D gene ambiguous. The CDR3 runs to 13 residues. V was cut by 8 bases and J by 7 bases, with 15 bases left in between. Germline V gene data show CDR1 as LNHDA and CDR2 as SQIVND (reference sequence). The CDR3 DNA sequence: TGTGCCAGTCGGGCTCCCAAGTGGAATGAGCAGTTCTTC. Amino acid sequence: CASRAPKWNEQFF.

The chain combines TRBV4-1 with TRBJ2-7; maybe TRBD2 (5 bases). CDR1 is MGHRA, CDR2 YSYEKL, per germline. The CDR3 sequence is 14 residues long. With 0 bases removed from V and 4 bases from J, the gap between germline ends came to 10 bases. The CDR3 sequence is CASSQETSGYEQYF. The DNA of the CDR3 is TGCGCCAGCAGCCAAGAAACGAGCGGATACGAGCAGTACTTC.

CDR3: CASSLNTEAFF. CDR3 DNA sequence: TGCGCCAGCAGCCTGAACACTGAAGCTTTCTTT. The chain has TRBV4-1 and TRBJ1-1; D unclear. Germline V gene sequence: CDR1 MGHRA, CDR2 YSYEKL. With 4 bases removed from V and 0 bases from J, the gap between germline ends came to 0 bases. This CDR3 region has 11 residues.

The chain employs TRBV6-1 and TRBJ1-5, with D tentatively TRBD1 (5 bases). This CDR3 comprises 15 residues. V was cut by 3 bases and J by 1 base, with 10 bases left in between. CDR1 is MNHNS, CDR2 SASEGT, per germline. CDR3 sequence reads: CASSDWGPSNQPQHF. CDR3 in DNA: TGTGCCAGCAGTGATTGGGGCCCCAGCAATCAGCCCCAGCATTTT.

The chain couples TRBV5-1 to TRBJ1-5; 8 positions match TRBD1. The V gene's germline CDR1 is SGHRS and CDR2 YFSETQ. J gave up 6 bases and V 1 base, and 0 bases lay outside the gene matches. The CDR3 loop spans 13 amino acids. The CDR3 nucleotides are TGCGCCAGCAGCTTGACAGGGGGTCAGCCCCAGCATTTT. This codes for CASSLTGGQPQHF.

The chain links TRBV7-9 to TRBJ2-1, with D possibly TRBD2 on 6 matching bases. V was clipped by 5 bases and J by 6 bases, with 14 bases between them. Germline CDR1 reads SEHNR; CDR2 reads FQNEAQ (reference sequence). This CDR3 has 14 residues. CDR3 amino acids: CASSPGTARNEQFF. The CDR3 region has the DNA TGTGCCAGCAGCCCTGGGACTGCCCGCAATGAGCAGTTCTTC.

The V and J genes are TRBV9 and TRBJ2-7; a weak D match, TRBD2 (5 bases). The CDR3 spans 14 residues. V lost 1 base and J 0 bases, leaving 8 bases between the germline ends. The germline gives CDR1 SGDLS, CDR2 YYNGEE. Here the CDR3 reads CASSVNEGSYEQYF. In nucleotides, the CDR3 is TGTGCCAGCAGCGTAAACGAGGGCTCCTACGAGCAGTACTTC.

The rearrangement joins TRBV7-9 to TRBJ1-4, with 7 bases lining up with TRBD1. Germline V gene lookup returns CDR1 SEHNR and CDR2 FQNEAQ (reference sequence). The CDR3 is 14 amino acids. J was trimmed by 8 bases and V by 1 base; bases with no gene match: 4. CDR3 coding DNA: TGTGCCAGCAGCTTAGAGGGGGCAGGGGAAAAACTGTTTTTT. The encoded protein is CASSLEGAGEKLFF.

This chain connects TRBV29-1 to TRBJ1-1; 10 nucleotides line up with TRBD1. The germline gives CDR1 SQVTM, CDR2 ANQGSEA. V lost 4 bases to trimming and J lost 4 bases; unmatched junction nucleotides: 9. The CDR3 totals 15 residues. The CDR3 sequence is CSVGVSGTGVTEAFF. CDR3 DNA: TGCAGCGTTGGGGTCTCCGGGACAGGGGTCACTGAAGCTTTCTTT.